The clone carrying this T cell receptor (beta chain) was found many times. Its antigen is undetermined. Stable hyperthyroidism: no ophthalmopathy progression over 18 months of follow-up. The sample belongs to a study of T cells in Graves' hyperthyroidism and ophthalmopathy. The study's findings and limits: Before onset, ophthalmopathy was predicted by the model a median around 6.5 months earlier. From stable hyperthyroidism, ophthalmopathy was separated by a 13 V-J model. Most clonotypes expanded in thyroid above 0.001 were likewise present in blood.

The CDR3 sequence is 17 residues long. V lost 2 bases and J 0 bases, leaving 14 bases between the germline ends. Germline CDR1 is MGHRA and CDR2 is YSYEKL. It was RNA transcripts that yielded the amplified TCR beta CDR3 regions. A first-round RT-PCR of the TCR CDR3 used the HTBI primer set. TCRdb reanalysed the multiplex PCR reads using MiXCR and keeps one entry per CDR3 protein. This sample has around 340,000 distinct CDR3 sequences, with under 25% found just once. The chain couples TRBV4-1 to TRBJ1-5; no definite D call. The source material was blood. The TCR was taken from a woman aged 45-65 years with Graves' hyperthyroidism. In DNA form, the CDR3 reads TGCGCCAGCAGCCAATTTTATGAGGGAATTAGCAATCAGCCCCAGCATTTT. This translates into CASSQFYEGISNQPQHF.